Described below is a single T cell receptor beta chain sequence and its context. Its target is unknown. These data originate in a study of monozygotic twins with inflammatory bowel disease. Points from the study as a whole: IBD patients displayed reduced TCRbeta diversity (inverse Simpson) when set against healthy co-twins.

TCRdb reprocessed the 5' RACE reads; each CDR3 protein has one entry and no DNA is given. The sample holds approximately 160,000 distinct CDR3 sequences. This TCR derives from a human donor with ulcerative colitis or Crohn's disease, or a healthy co-twin of an affected twin (not recorded which). Material for sequencing was blood.

CDR3 sequence: CASSLSVGQPQHF. The rearrangement joins TRBV5-1 to TRBJ1-5. The germline gives CDR1 SGHRS, CDR2 YFSETQ. CDR3 length equals 13 residues.